A selection of T cell receptor beta chains follows, all from one sample in a study of T cell responses to AZD1222 COVID-19 vaccine. Using immunoSEQ multiplex PCR, the repertoire was profiled, and TCRdb retains in-frame clones only, with some absent. The table records around 92,000 clones, 85% to 90% of them present only once. The sample here was peripheral blood, taken on day 0 of AZD1222 vaccination. The source of these receptors is an adult in good health. Both conserved end residues are part of each CDR3. The D gene is left open where the match is weak. Some rows have no size entry. The others give once, few or many, or a class for an expanded clone.

d_gene	v_gene	j_gene	abundance	CDR3aa	CDR3nt
TRBD1	TRBV5-1	TRBJ1-3	-	CASSGTGGADTIYF	TGCGCCAGCAGCGGGACAGGGGGCGCGGACACCATATATTTT
-	TRBV7-9	TRBJ2-2	-	CASSSETGNTGELFF	TGTGCCAGCAGCTCCGAAACAGGGAACACCGGGGAGCTGTTTTTT
TRBD1	TRBV18	TRBJ1-1	once	CASSLSTGGYTEAFF	TGTGCCAGCTCACTGTCAACAGGGGGCTACACTGAAGCTTTCTTT
-	TRBV30	TRBJ2-5	-	CAWSMTILQETQYF	TGTGCCTGGAGTATGACTATCCTCCAAGAGACCCAGTACTTC
-	TRBV6-5	TRBJ1-3	-	CASSSLGNTIYF	TGTGCCAGCAGCAGTTTAGGGAACACCATATATTTT
-	TRBV7-2	TRBJ2-7	-	CASSRDFGAGAGEQYF	TGTGCCAGCAGCCGGGACTTTGGAGCGGGCGCGGGGGAGCAGTACTTC
-	TRBV5-1	TRBJ2-7	few	CASSIDNSYEQYF	TGCGCCAGCAGCATCGACAACTCCTACGAGCAGTACTTC
-	TRBV29-1	TRBJ2-1	-	CSGNRIDYNEQFF	TGCAGCGGGAACAGGATCGATTACAATGAGCAGTTCTTC
-	TRBV29-1	TRBJ2-4	-	CSARHPRQGNIQYF	TGCAGCGCCCGACACCCCAGGCAGGGAAACATTCAGTACTTC
-	TRBV29-1	TRBJ1-1	-	CSVGLSTEAFF	TGCAGCGTTGGATTGAGCACTGAAGCTTTCTTT
-	TRBV28	TRBJ1-3	-	CASGSGNTIYF	TGTGCCAGCGGGTCCGGAAACACCATATATTTT
-	TRBV28	TRBJ2-4	-	CASSLISGRWPAKNIQYF	TGTGCCAGCAGTTTAATATCCGGTCGGTGGCCCGCCAAAAACATTCAGTACTTC
-	TRBV29-1	TRBJ1-1	-	CSVGKGIGTEAFF	TGCAGCGTTGGTAAGGGGATCGGGACTGAAGCTTTCTTT
-	TRBV4-1	TRBJ1-2	-	CASSQEEGRNYGYTF	TGCGCCAGCAGCCAAGAAGAAGGGCGTAACTATGGCTACACCTTC
TRBD1	TRBV24-1	TRBJ1-2	-	CATSDPGQGHGYTF	TGTGCCACCAGTGACCCTGGACAGGGACATGGCTACACCTTC
-	TRBV7-9	TRBJ2-3	once	CASSRTRDTQYF	TGTGCCAGCAGCCGGACCCGAGATACGCAGTATTTT
-	TRBV7-9	TRBJ1-2	once	CASSLVPDSGKGYTF	TGTGCCAGCAGCTTAGTCCCGGACAGCGGGAAAGGCTACACCTTC
-	TRBV30	TRBJ1-2	-	CAWSVLGANYGYTF	TGTGCCTGGAGTGTACTAGGGGCGAACTATGGCTACACCTTC
TRBD1	TRBV9	TRBJ1-2	-	CASSVQGQGDYGYTF	TGTGCCAGCAGCGTTCAGGGACAGGGAGACTATGGCTACACCTTC
TRBD1	TRBV5-1	TRBJ1-3	-	CASSSQQGRPSGNTIYF	TGCGCCAGCAGCTCTCAACAGGGGCGCCCCTCTGGAAACACCATATATTTT
-	TRBV5-1	TRBJ1-3	-	CASSLAGGSGNTIYF	TGCGCCAGCAGCTTGGCTGGGGGGTCTGGAAACACCATATATTTT
-	TRBV6-5	TRBJ2-7	-	CASSYHYEQYF	TGTGCCAGCAGTTACCACTACGAGCAGTACTTC
-	TRBV30	TRBJ1-1	once	CAWSPNQNTEAFF	TGTGCCTGGAGCCCAAACCAGAACACTGAAGCTTTCTTT